The 27 T cell receptor beta chains below were found in one sample sequenced in a study of CD8 T cells in ankylosing spondylitis. MiXCR, run by TCRdb on the 5' RACE reads, gives a single entry per CDR3 protein. The sample holds 160,000 or so distinct CDR3 sequences; 9.8% are singletons and the top ten take over 13%. The sequencing input was blood, either unsorted or a sorted T cell fraction (not recorded which). The receptors come from a female donor with ankylosing spondylitis or in good health (not recorded which).

This clonotype was seen only a few times. The CDR3 here is CASGGLAGDPDTQYF. As DNA, the CDR3 is TGTGCCAGCGGGGGACTAGCGGGAGACCCGGATACGCAGTATTTT. This rearrangement joins TRBV14 to TRBJ2-3, with 14 bases lining up with TRBD2. Losses at the gene ends were 8 bases for V and 6 bases for J; bases not matched to a gene: 7. The germline V gene encodes CDR1 SGHDN and CDR2 FVKESK. The CDR3 extends over 15 amino acids.

This clonotype showed up just a few times. The chain employs TRBV12-3 or TRBV12-4 and TRBJ2-3; 7 bases agree with TRBD1. This CDR3 is 14 amino acids long. Losses at the gene ends were 5 bases for V and 0 bases for J; bases not matched to a gene: 2. The CDR3 nucleotides are TGTGCCAGCAGTCGGGACAGTAGCACAGATACGCAGTATTTT. This codes for CASSRDSSTDTQYF.

This clonotype was seen many times. A junction end diverges from the germline sequence, so it may reflect a read error. The chain carries TRBV6-2 or TRBV6-3 and TRBJ2-1; TRBD2 matches 11 bases. The CDR3 has 16 residues. Germline V gene lookup returns CDR1 MNHEY and CDR2 SVGEGT. This CDR3 reads CASSPLTSGEYSEQFF. CDR3 bases: TGTGCCAGCAGTCCTTTGACTAGCGGGGAGTACAGTGAGCAGTTCTTC.

This clonotype was found many times. The chain recombines TRBV9 with TRBJ2-1; D remains ambiguous. The CDR3 totals 13 residues. V gave up 3 bases and J gave up 1 base, with 5 bases separating them. CDR1 is SGDLS and CDR2 is YYNGEE in the germline V gene. The CDR3 DNA is TGTGCCAGCAGCGGCGAATCCTACAATGAGCAGTTCTTC. Its translation is CASSGESYNEQFF.

V is TRBV7-9 and J is TRBJ2-2, with D uncertain. In germline, CDR1 is SEHNR, CDR2 FQNEAQ (reference sequence). The CDR3 contains 15 residues. Trimming took off 1 base at V and 4 bases at J, with 10 bases between the two ends. Here the CDR3 reads CASSLVRVGTGELFF. CDR3 coding DNA: TGTGCCAGCAGCTTAGTTCGCGTGGGCACCGGGGAGCTGTTTTTT.

This chain joins TRBV5-4 and TRBJ2-7, with a weak D call TRBD1 (6 bases). This CDR3 is built from 19 residues. Trimming took 0 bases from V and 2 from J, leaving 24 bases between them. Per germline, CDR1 SGHNT and CDR2 YYREEE (reference sequence). For the CDR3, the DNA is TGTGCCAGCAGCTTGGCCGATCCTGACAGGCTGACCCCCCCCTACGAGCAGTACTTC. This gives the protein CASSLADPDRLTPPYEQYF.

This clonotype was seen ten or more times. The chain uses TRBV20-1 and TRBJ1-1; the match to TRBD1 covers 7 bases. This CDR3 region has 18 residues. Per the germline V gene, CDR1 is DFQATT and CDR2 is SNEGSKA (reference sequence). V trimming: 0 bases; J trimming: 5 bases; junction bases outside the gene matches: 18. The CDR3 reads CSARDEGGGREQVTEAFF. CDR3 coding DNA: TGCAGTGCTAGAGATGAGGGAGGGGGCAGGGAACAGGTTACTGAAGCTTTCTTT.

There are a few counts of this clonotype. The V and J genes are TRBV20-1 and TRBJ2-6; no definite D call. CDR1 is DFQATT and CDR2 is SNEGSKA in the germline V gene (reference sequence). This CDR3 has 12 residues. The V end was cut by 2 bases, the J end by 4 bases, with 3 bases between. CDR3 sequence reads: CSARSGANVLTF. The CDR3 DNA is TGCAGTGCTAGATCCGGGGCCAACGTCCTGACTTTC.

Many counts were recorded for this clonotype. The V and J genes are TRBV6-5 and TRBJ1-2; the D gene is possibly TRBD1 (6 bases). V was clipped by 10 bases and J by 1 base, with 13 bases between them. Looked up from germline, CDR1 is MNHEY and CDR2 is SVGAGI. The CDR3 sequence is 13 residues long. In DNA, the CDR3 is TGTGCCACCTCGGACAGCCGTAACTATGGCTACACCTTC. Residues: CATSDSRNYGYTF.

The rearrangement joins TRBV10-3 to TRBJ2-7; 11 positions agree with TRBD2. The ends lost 10 bases at V and 0 bases at J; junction bases unmatched: 5. Looked up from germline, CDR1 is ENHRY and CDR2 is SYGVKD. This CDR3 is built from 14 residues. This CDR3 reads CATSTSGDSYEQYF. As DNA, the CDR3 is TGTGCCACTTCGACTAGCGGGGACTCCTACGAGCAGTACTTC.

To note about this clonotype: Possible read error: a much larger clone is one base away. The chain has TRBV20-1 and TRBJ2-1; no clear D gene. The J call may be faulty, since TRBJ2-7 better matches the DNA end. This CDR3 has 14 amino acids. Germline CDR1 reads DFQATT; CDR2 reads SNEGSKA (reference sequence). The CDR3 sequence is CSARDRVSYNEQYF. DNA for the CDR3: TGCAGTGCTAGAGATCGCGTGTCCTACAATGAGCAGTACTTC.

In its sample, this clonotype was seen many times. This chain joins TRBV5-1 and TRBJ2-3, with unresolved D. Germline-derived CDR1 and CDR2 are SGHRS and YFSETQ. This CDR3 has 14 residues. V was clipped by 5 bases and J by 2 bases, with 12 bases between them. The CDR3 sequence is CASRAEMATDTQYF. CDR3 bases: TGCGCCAGCAGGGCGGAGATGGCCACAGATACGCAGTATTTT.

This clonotype was found many times. V usage is TRBV7-9 and J usage is TRBJ1-5; tentatively, D is TRBD1 (6 bases). CDR3 length equals 15 residues. The V and J ends lost 1 base and 7 bases respectively, with 14 bases between them. Germline-derived CDR1 and CDR2 are SEHNR and FQNEAQ (reference sequence). The CDR3 loop is CASSLGGGGLQPQHF. The CDR3 DNA reads TGTGCCAGCAGCTTAGGCGGTGGGGGCCTACAGCCCCAGCATTTT.

This clonotype was observed a handful of times. The V call is TRBV18, the J call TRBJ2-7; D unclear. CDR1 and CDR2 (germline): KGHSH, LQKENI. The ends were cut back, 0 bases at V and 0 bases at J, with 12 bases in the middle. The CDR3 sequence is 16 residues long. CDR3 bases: TGTGCCAGCTCACCACCGGACCCTCCGGGCTCCTACGAGCAGTACTTC. Translated, it gives CASSPPDPPGSYEQYF.

This clonotype was counted between two and nine times. The chain employs TRBV24-1 and TRBJ1-1, with TRBD1 matching over 8 bases. The length of the CDR3 is 15 residues. Germline CDR1 reads KGHDR; CDR2 reads SFDVKD. The V gene end was trimmed by 4 bases and the J gene end by 7 bases; junction bases not matched to a gene: 10. CDR3 sequence: CATSDGAQGGVEAFF. CDR3 sequence (DNA): TGTGCCACCAGTGACGGAGCACAGGGGGGAGTTGAAGCTTTCTTT.

V usage is TRBV6-2 or TRBV6-3 and J usage is TRBJ2-7; D remains ambiguous. The CDR3 extends over 12 amino acids. V was shortened by 2 bases and J by 2 bases, with 4 bases between the two germline ends. Germline V gene sequence: CDR1 MNHEY, CDR2 SVGEGT. CDR3 coding DNA: TGTGCCAGCAGTTACAACGCCTACGAGCAGTACTTC. It specifies CASSYNAYEQYF.

This clonotype was detected a few times. This sequence joins TRBV4-3 and TRBJ2-7, with TRBD1 matching 10 bases. The J segment lost 3 bases and the V segment lost 1 base, leaving 3 bases of the junction unmatched. The CDR3 runs to 15 residues. The germline V gene encodes CDR1 LGHNA and CDR2 YSLEER. The DNA for the CDR3 is TGCGCCAGCAGCCAAGTCGGACAGGGGGTCTACGAGCAGTACTTC. Its protein is CASSQVGQGVYEQYF.

This clonotype came up many times. The chain uses TRBV12-3 or TRBV12-4 and TRBJ2-1, with 9 bases lining up with TRBD2. The CDR3 contains 14 residues. Losses at the gene ends were 2 bases for V and 8 bases for J; bases not matched to a gene: 4. CDR3 residues: CASSLLAGRHEQFF. CDR3 in DNA: TGTGCCAGCAGTTTACTAGCGGGAAGGCATGAGCAGTTCTTC.

The chain's CDR3 is CASNPFGTSGGAGEQFF. The CDR3 DNA sequence: TGTGCCAGCAATCCCTTCGGGACTAGCGGGGGGGCTGGGGAGCAGTTCTTC. The chain joins TRBV9 to TRBJ2-1; 16 bases agree with TRBD2. The V gene end was trimmed by 6 bases and the J gene end by 10 bases; junction bases not matched to a gene: 13. There are 17 residues in the CDR3. CDR1 is SGDLS, CDR2 YYNGEE, per germline.

This clonotype was detected many times. The CDR3 DNA follows: TGTGCCAGCAGTTTAGCCTCGGGACTTCTATACGAGCAGTACTTC. Protein: CASSLASGLLYEQYF. J is TRBJ2-7 and V is TRBV12-3 or TRBV12-4, with a possible D match to TRBD2 (6 bases). Trimming took off 0 bases at V and 4 bases at J, with 13 bases between the two ends. This CDR3 has 15 amino acids.

This chain joins TRBV12-3 or TRBV12-4 and TRBJ2-2, with unresolved D. Trimming stripped 8 bases from V and 6 bases from J, with 7 bases between. This CDR3 is built from 11 residues. CDR3 sequence reads: CASGSSGELFF. Written as DNA, the CDR3 is TGTGCCAGCGGCTCGTCCGGGGAGCTGTTTTTT.

The chain uses TRBV7-6 and TRBJ2-3, with 8 nucleotides matching TRBD2. The germline CDR1 and CDR2 sequences are SGHVS and FNYEAQ. This CDR3 has 16 amino acids. After removal of 6 bases from V and 4 bases from J, the junction contained 12 bases not matched to a gene. The CDR3 spells CASRAAREGPADTQYF. The CDR3 nucleotides are TGTGCCAGCAGAGCAGCCCGGGAGGGCCCCGCAGATACGCAGTATTTT.

This chain joins TRBV20-1 and TRBJ2-1; D not certain. CDR1 DFQATT and CDR2 SNEGSKA come from the germline V gene (reference sequence). The CDR3 sequence is 12 residues long. The V and J ends lost 3 bases and 7 bases respectively, with 10 bases between them. The CDR3 DNA reads as TGCAGTGCTAGGGGATTGGGGAATGAGCAGTTCTTC. This encodes CSARGLGNEQFF.

This clonotype was counted only a few times. The chain is built from TRBV25-1 and TRBJ2-1, with a tentative D call TRBD2 (6 bases). V was clipped by 0 bases and J by 6 bases, with 21 bases between them. CDR3 length: 18 amino acids. Germline V lookup: CDR1 MGHDK, CDR2 SYGVNS. The CDR3 loop reads CASSEYFSVTLGGNEQFF. In nucleotides, the CDR3 is TGTGCCAGCAGTGAATATTTCTCGGTAACCCTCGGGGGCAATGAGCAGTTCTTC.

V is TRBV9 and J is TRBJ2-2; 9 bases fit TRBD1. CDR1 is SGDLS, CDR2 YYNGEE, per germline. V was clipped by 3 bases and J by 1 base; unmatched bases: 1. The CDR3 contains 15 residues. CDR3 nucleotide sequence: TGTGCCAGCAGCGGGGGACAGGGGAACACCGGGGAGCTGTTTTTT. It codes for CASSGGQGNTGELFF.

This clonotype was recorded at least ten times. J is TRBJ2-1 and V is TRBV2, with 11 bases identical to TRBD2. Germline-derived CDR1 and CDR2 are SNHLY and FYNNEI. Trimming took 6 bases from V and 6 from J; bases not matched to a gene: 22. This CDR3 comprises 20 residues. CDR3 sequence (DNA): TGTGCCAGCAGCGACTACCCCGGGAGTAGCGGGAGGGACCCGATCAATGAGCAGTTCTTC. Translated: CASSDYPGSSGRDPINEQFF.

The chain carries TRBV20-1 and TRBJ2-7; D gene unclear. CDR3 length equals 15 residues. Germline V lookup: CDR1 DFQATT, CDR2 SNEGSKA (reference sequence). Trimming removed 3 bases at V and 0 bases at J, with 15 bases between. CDR3 sequence (DNA): TGCAGTGCTAGTCGTGCTCCTCAGAGCTCCTACGAGCAGTACTTC. This codes for CSASRAPQSSYEQYF.